One and the same sample provided the 15 T cell receptor beta chains below, sequenced in a study of blood T cell repertoires in COVID-19. Sequencing was performed with immunoSEQ multiplex PCR; in TCRdb, only in-frame clones are kept and a portion is missing. The profile covers over 90,000 clones, with roughly 78% appearing a single time and about 7% taken by the ten largest. Sample: peripheral blood. The receptors stem from a man aged 50 or older with active or convalescent COVID-19.

The CDR3 loop is CASSAGRNGYTF. The CDR3 bases are TGTGCCAGCTCGGCCGGGAGGAATGGCTACACCTTC. The chain joins TRBV18 to TRBJ1-2; D remains unclear. From germline, CDR1 is KGHSH and CDR2 LQKENI. The CDR3 has 12 amino acids. Trimming removed 6 bases at V and 6 bases at J, with 11 bases between.

The rearrangement uses TRBV5-1 and TRBJ1-6, with D tentatively TRBD1 (6 bases). Trimming shortened V by 2 bases and J by 5 bases, and 20 bases separated the two germline ends. There are 18 residues in the CDR3. Germline assignment: CDR1 SGHRS and CDR2 YFSETQ. This CDR3 is CASSLNPVVDRNNSPLHF. The CDR3 nucleotides read TGCGCCAGCAGCTTAAACCCCGTAGTGGACAGAAATAATTCACCCCTCCACTTT.

The genes are TRBV19 and TRBJ1-2; TRBD1 aligns across 9 bases. Germline V CDR1 and CDR2: LNHDA, SQIVND (reference sequence). This CDR3 is 13 amino acids long. Trimming took 5 bases from V and 6 from J; bases not matched to a gene: 4. The CDR3 nucleotides read TGTGCCAGTAGTGAACAGGGGGCTAATGGCTACACCTTC. The encoded protein is CASSEQGANGYTF.

The chain couples TRBV28 to TRBJ2-5, with D possibly TRBD2 on 7 matching bases. V was shortened by 3 bases and J by 5 bases, with 10 bases between the two germline ends. The CDR3 totals 13 residues. Germline V lookup: CDR1 MDHEN, CDR2 SYDVKM. The CDR3: CASSLGGGETQYF. Written as DNA, the CDR3 is TGTGCCAGCAGTTTGGGAGGGGGGGAGACCCAGTACTTC. The full variable domain, completed using reference TRBV28 and TRBJ2-5, is DVKVTQSSRYLVKRTGEKVFLECVQDMDHENMFWYRQDPGLGLRLIYFSYDVKMKEKGDIPEGYSVSREKKERFSLILESASTNQTSMYLCASSLGGGETQYFGPGTRLLVL.

This sequence joins TRBV5-1 and TRBJ2-3; 12 nucleotides agree with TRBD2. V trimming: 0 bases; J trimming: 5 bases; junction bases outside the gene matches: 4. The CDR3 totals 16 residues. Germline V lookup: CDR1 SGHRS, CDR2 YFSETQ. The CDR3 coding sequence is TGCGCCAGCAGCTTGGGACTAGCGGGGGAGGTAGATACGCAGTATTTT. This translates into CASSLGLAGEVDTQYF. Filled out from reference TRBV5-1 and TRBJ2-3, the complete variable domain reads KAGVTQTPRYLIKTRGQQVTLSCSPISGHRSVSWYQQTPGQGLQFLFEYFSETQRNKGNFPGRFSGRQFSNSRSEMNVSTLELGDSALYLCASSLGLAGEVDTQYFGPGTRLTVL.

The rearrangement links TRBV19 to TRBJ1-4, with 7 bases matching TRBD1. The CDR3 totals 15 residues. Germline V CDR1 and CDR2: LNHDA, SQIVND (reference sequence). Trimming took 5 bases from V and 5 from J; bases not matched to a gene: 8. The CDR3 here is CASSSLRGRNEKLFF. Written as DNA, the CDR3 is TGTGCCAGTAGTTCTCTCAGGGGGAGGAATGAAAAACTGTTTTTT. The full variable domain, in which reference TRBV19 and TRBJ1-4 provide the parts outside the CDR3, is DGGITQSPKYLFRKEGQNVTLSCEQNLNHDAMYWYRQDPGQGLRLIYYSQIVNDFQKGDIAEGYSVSREKKESFPLTVTSAQKNPTAFYLCASSSLRGRNEKLFFGSGTQLSVL.

V usage is TRBV3-1 (or the pseudogene TRBV3-2) and J usage is TRBJ1-5; 7 bases align to TRBD1. CDR3 size: 13 residues. V lost 5 bases and J lost 7; bases outside the gene matches: 5. The germline V gene encodes CDR1 LGHDT and CDR2 YNNKEL (reference sequence). In DNA, the CDR3 is TGTGCCAGCAGCAACCAAGGGGGCCAGCCCCAGCATTTT. Amino acid sequence: CASSNQGGQPQHF.

The chain has TRBV12-3 or TRBV12-4 and TRBJ2-3; no firm D call. V was shortened by 3 bases and J by 5 bases, with 9 bases between the two germline ends. CDR3 size: 13 residues. For the CDR3, the DNA is TGTGCCAGCAGTTTGAGGAGCGAAGATACGCAGTATTTT. It specifies CASSLRSEDTQYF.

This chain connects TRBV27 to TRBJ1-2; 9 bases are a match to TRBD1. The germline gives CDR1 MNHEY, CDR2 SMNVEV (reference sequence). V trimming: 2 bases; J trimming: 6 bases; junction bases outside the gene matches: 13. This CDR3 spans 17 amino acids. The CDR3 nucleotides are TGTGCCAGCAGTTTAACGACCGGGACAGGGATGGGAAATGGCTACACCTTC. Protein sequence: CASSLTTGTGMGNGYTF.

V usage is TRBV5-1 and J usage is TRBJ2-7; D possibly corresponds to TRBD2 (5 bases). V lost 4 bases and J lost 5, with 13 bases in between. The CDR3 covers 13 residues. The germline CDR1 and CDR2 sequences are SGHRS and YFSETQ. The CDR3 DNA reads TGCGCCAGCAGCCCCCAGGTCGGGGACGAGCAGTACGTC. Amino acid sequence: CASSPQVGDEQYV.

The chain carries TRBV19 and TRBJ1-1; TRBD1 might be the D (6 bases). Per germline, CDR1 LNHDA and CDR2 SQIVND (reference sequence). V lost 7 bases, J lost 1 base, and 10 bases lay in between. The CDR3 is 13 amino acids. CDR3 nucleotides: TGTGCCAGTACCAGGACAGAGAACACTGAAGCTTTCTTT. As protein: CASTRTENTEAFF.

This CDR3 is CASSYPGETQYF. The DNA for the CDR3 is TGTGCCAGCAGTTACCCGGGGGAGACCCAGTACTTC. The genes are TRBV6-5 and TRBJ2-5, with D perhaps matching TRBD2 (5 bases). Trimming took off 2 bases at V and 5 bases at J, with 6 bases between the two ends. The CDR3 is 12 residues long. CDR1 is MNHEY and CDR2 is SVGAGI in the germline V gene.

The rearrangement joins TRBV4-3 to TRBJ2-5; D is unresolved. Per germline, CDR1 LGHNA and CDR2 YSLEER. Trimming shortened V by 1 base and J by 2 bases, and 8 bases separated the two germline ends. This CDR3 comprises 14 residues. The CDR3 here is CASSQGLQQETQYF. The CDR3 nucleotides are TGCGCCAGCAGCCAAGGGCTTCAGCAAGAGACCCAGTACTTC.

The rearrangement uses TRBV2 and TRBJ1-6, with 7 positions matching TRBD1. CDR3 size: 17 residues. The V and J ends lost 4 bases and 6 bases, in that order; junction bases with no gene match: 12. The germline V gene has CDR1 SNHLY and CDR2 FYNNEI. The CDR3 sequence is CASSAQQGPFTNSPLHF. CDR3 DNA sequence: TGTGCCAGCAGTGCCCAACAGGGGCCCTTCACTAATTCACCCCTCCACTTT.

This chain links TRBV5-4 with TRBJ2-5; D possibly corresponds to TRBD1 (5 bases). In germline, CDR1 is SGHNT, CDR2 YYREEE (reference sequence). The CDR3 sequence is 13 residues long. The ends were cut back, 4 bases at V and 1 base at J, with 8 bases in the middle. This CDR3 reads CASSRTSQETQYF. CDR3 DNA: TGTGCCAGCAGCCGGACATCCCAAGAGACCCAGTACTTC.